This TCR beta chain was sequenced during a study of identical twins' blood T cells (dated by TCRdb to 2012 to 2015). For the wider study: The roughly 12 libraries, six for the alpha chain and six for the beta chain, together yielded 49 million or so Illumina reads. Using next-generation sequencing, the study compared the TCR alpha and beta chain repertoires of three pairs of monozygous twins to assess how genetics influences repertoire formation. What the work shows at the level of the full study, not this receptor alone: Because the twins were reared together, environmental influences could not be excluded as an explanation for twin similarity. The number of shared CDR3 clonotypes between two donors was mainly determined by the product of their cloneset sizes, and twins did not clearly deviate from this trend. Looking at the most abundant TCRbeta clonotypes, every donor had more CDR3 sequences in common with her twin than with unrelated donors. The proposed role of the TCRalpha J segment in MHC recognition during thymic selection was stated to require validation by independent studies. V gene usage, even among non-selected out-of-frame TCRbeta clonotypes, was reported to be markedly more similar within twin pairs than between unrelated donors.

The CDR3 goes from the cysteine to the phenylalanine over 11 residues. Of the read, only the CDR3 DNA is kept; its 33 bases are in frame from base 1. V and J lose 4 bases and 4 bases, and a span of 5 bases separates them. CDR1 and CDR2 (SQVTM, ANQGSEA) derive from the germline V gene. This clonotype was picked up many times. Which antigen it targets is not known. There are no base qualities to consult, and no much larger clone falls within one base. The protocol used for the library was 5' RACE. These reads were obtained on an Illumina Genome Analyzer IIx. To prepare the RNA-based TCR cDNA libraries, a previously described protocol was followed, with several modifications. Sample-specific barcodes were introduced on both ends of each TCR cDNA library during cDNA synthesis and amplification to prevent cross-contamination. The study's processing was this. Each library contained roughly 2 to 4 million CDR3-containing reads, and somewhere between about 85,000 and nearly 500,000 clonotypes were identified for each individual. Reads with improper barcode index combinations were discarded, after which clonesets were built for each library with the MiTCR software. MiTCR filtered or rescued low-quality reads and corrected PCR and sequencing errors when assembling CDR3 clonotypes. Artificial out-of-frame clonotypes were mapped to in-frame sequences, with one indel allowed in the CDR3, and then removed. V and J gene usage similarity between donors was measured as Jensen-Shannon divergence divided by mean entropy. TCRdb reprocessing: public reads trimmed at Q25 with fastp, clones called with MiXCR, in-frame beta chains kept. When rows share a CDR3 protein, they turn into one entry using the most common DNA and genes. TCRdb's processing, not the authors', yielded these V and J calls. The sample profile shows hundreds of thousands of distinct CDR3 sequences; 28% of them were found once. The ten biggest clones cover more than 5.5% of the sample.

Donors were six healthy women forming three monozygous twin pairs. All three twin pairs had been raised together and were thought likely to have encountered the same vaccines and infectious agents. TCR cDNA libraries were prepared from RNA that was isolated from peripheral blood mononuclear cells. The chain uses TRBV29-1 and TRBJ1-3, with an unclear D gene assignment. Material: PBMCs. This receptor was identified in a woman aged 18 to 50 in good health. This receptor carries the CDR3 CSVAEGNTIYF. The DNA sequence is as follows: TGCAGCGTTGCGGAGGGAAACACCATATATTTT.